These 2 T cell receptor beta chains came from one sample sequenced in a study of T-cell reconstitution after alpha-beta-depleted transplantation in children. Preparation of the TCRbeta library involved a method that used unique molecular identifiers. One entry per CDR3 protein results from TCRdb running MiXCR on the PCR reads. In the table there are some 550,000 distinct CDR3 sequences, 18% of which are singletons. The specimen was PBMCs from the stem cell graft donor, collected from the stem cell graft. The origin of the receptors is a human donor who donated a stem cell graft to a child with acute lymphoblastic leukemia.

The CDR3 coding sequence is TGCGCCAGCAGCTTGGTGGCGACGACAGAAAATCAGCCCCAGCATTTT. This gives the protein CASSLVATTENQPQHF. The chain has TRBV5-1 and TRBJ1-5, with a possible D match to TRBD1 (5 bases). This CDR3 has 16 amino acids. V shed 0 bases and J shed 4 bases, with 14 bases lying between them. Germline-derived CDR1 and CDR2 are SGHRS and YFSETQ.

This sequence joins TRBV5-1 and TRBJ2-3, with D unresolved. Germline assignment: CDR1 SGHRS and CDR2 YFSETQ. Trimming left V 3 bases short and J 1 base short, with 18 bases between. The CDR3 covers 17 residues. CDR3 bases: TGCGCCAGCAGCTGGGGTCCCGGGCGAGGAGGCACAGATACGCAGTATTTT. Amino acids: CASSWGPGRGGTDTQYF.